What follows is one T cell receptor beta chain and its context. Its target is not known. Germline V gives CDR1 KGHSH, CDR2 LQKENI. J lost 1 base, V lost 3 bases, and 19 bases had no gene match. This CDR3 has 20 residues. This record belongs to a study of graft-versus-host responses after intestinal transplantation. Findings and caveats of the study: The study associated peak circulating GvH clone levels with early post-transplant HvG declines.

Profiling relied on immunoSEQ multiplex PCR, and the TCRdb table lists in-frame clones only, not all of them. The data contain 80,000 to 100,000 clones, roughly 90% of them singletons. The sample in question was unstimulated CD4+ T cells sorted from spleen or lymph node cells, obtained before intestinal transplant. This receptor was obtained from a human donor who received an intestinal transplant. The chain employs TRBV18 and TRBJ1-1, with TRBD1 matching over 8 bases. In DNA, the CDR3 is TGTGCCAGCTCACCCGACTACGGGGACAGGTTATTAGCGTGGAACACTGAAGCTTTCTTT. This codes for CASSPDYGDRLLAWNTEAFF.